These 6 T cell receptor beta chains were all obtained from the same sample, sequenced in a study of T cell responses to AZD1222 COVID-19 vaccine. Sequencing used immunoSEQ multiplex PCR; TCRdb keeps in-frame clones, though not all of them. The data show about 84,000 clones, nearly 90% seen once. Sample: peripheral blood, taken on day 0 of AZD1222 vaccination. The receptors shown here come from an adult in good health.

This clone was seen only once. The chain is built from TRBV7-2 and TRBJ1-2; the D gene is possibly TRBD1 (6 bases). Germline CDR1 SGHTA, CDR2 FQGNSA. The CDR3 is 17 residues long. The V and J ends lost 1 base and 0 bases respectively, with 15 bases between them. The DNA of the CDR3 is TGTGCCAGCAGCTTAGGCGGGGGACAAACCTCTAACTATGGCTACACCTTC. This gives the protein CASSLGGGQTSNYGYTF. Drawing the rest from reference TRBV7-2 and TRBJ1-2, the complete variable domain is GAGVSQSPSNKVTEKGKDVELRCDPISGHTALYWYRQSLGQGLEFLIYFQGNSAPDKSGLPSDRFSAERTGGSVSTLTIQRTQQEDSAVYLCASSLGGGQTSNYGYTFGSGTRLTVV.

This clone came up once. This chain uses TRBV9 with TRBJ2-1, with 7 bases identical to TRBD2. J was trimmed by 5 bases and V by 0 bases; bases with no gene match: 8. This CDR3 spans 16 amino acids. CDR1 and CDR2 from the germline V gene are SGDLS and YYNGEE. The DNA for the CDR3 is TGTGCCAGCAGCGTAGGACCAGCGGGAATAAACAATGAGCAGTTCTTC. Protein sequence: CASSVGPAGINNEQFF.

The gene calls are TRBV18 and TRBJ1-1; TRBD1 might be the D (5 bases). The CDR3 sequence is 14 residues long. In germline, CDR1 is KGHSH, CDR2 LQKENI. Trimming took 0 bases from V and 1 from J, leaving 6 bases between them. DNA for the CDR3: TGTGCCAGCTCACCACCCGGACAGAACACTGAAGCTTTCTTT. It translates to CASSPPGQNTEAFF.

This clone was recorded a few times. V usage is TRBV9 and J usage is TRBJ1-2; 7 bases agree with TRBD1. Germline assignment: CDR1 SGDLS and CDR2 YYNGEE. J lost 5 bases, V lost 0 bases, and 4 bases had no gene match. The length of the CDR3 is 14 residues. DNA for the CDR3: TGTGCCAGCAGCGTAGAGGGACAGACATATGGCTACACCTTC. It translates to CASSVEGQTYGYTF.

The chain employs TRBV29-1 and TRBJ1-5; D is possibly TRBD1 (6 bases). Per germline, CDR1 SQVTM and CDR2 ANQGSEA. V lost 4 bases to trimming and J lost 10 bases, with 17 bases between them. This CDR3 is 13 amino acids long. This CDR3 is CSVAGDNKTPQHF. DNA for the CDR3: TGCAGCGTTGCTGGGGACAACAAGACCCCCCAGCATTTT.

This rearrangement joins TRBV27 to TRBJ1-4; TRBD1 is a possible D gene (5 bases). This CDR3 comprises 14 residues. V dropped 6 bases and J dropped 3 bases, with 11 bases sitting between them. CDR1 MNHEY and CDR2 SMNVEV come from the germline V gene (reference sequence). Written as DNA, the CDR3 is TGTGCCAGCAGGCTAGGAGGGGCTAATGAAAAACTGTTTTTT. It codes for CASRLGGANEKLFF. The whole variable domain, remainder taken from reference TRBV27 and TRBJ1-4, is EAQVTQNPRYLITVTGKKLTVTCSQNMNHEYMSWYRQDPGLGLRQIYYSMNVEVTDKGDVPEGYKVSRKEKRNFPLILESPSPNQTSLYFCASRLGGANEKLFFGSGTQLSVL.